A single sample is the source of the 6 T cell receptor beta chains below, sequenced in a study of T cell responses to AZD1222 COVID-19 vaccine. This table comes from immunoSEQ multiplex PCR, and its TCRdb copy is limited to in-frame clones, with some not included. The table shows about 120,000 clones, with 75% to 95% occurring only once. The material was peripheral blood, obtained on day 0 of AZD1222 vaccination. These receptors all stem from an adult in good health.

The V call is TRBV6-6, the J call TRBJ1-4, with a possible D match to TRBD1 (5 bases). Deletions cut 5 bases from V and 15 bases from J, with 19 bases between. The germline CDR1 and CDR2 sequences are MNHNY and SVGAGI (reference sequence). The CDR3 spans 13 residues. The CDR3 loop is CASSPTGTNILFF. CDR3 nucleotide sequence: TGTGCCAGCAGTCCCACCGGGACTAATATATTGTTTTTT.

The genes are TRBV29-1 and TRBJ1-2, with a weak D call TRBD1 (6 bases). This CDR3 is built from 17 residues. Germline-derived CDR1 and CDR2 are SQVTM and ANQGSEA. V lost 3 bases and J lost 5, with 25 bases in between. The CDR3 DNA reads as TGCAGCGTTGATTCTGAAGAGGGGGGCTCTCCTGGGTATGGCTACACCTTC. Protein: CSVDSEEGGSPGYGYTF.

Written as DNA, the CDR3 is TGTGCCAGCAGCTTAGATGGGCGGGCAGGGGGCGAGTACGAGCAGTACTTC. It yields the protein CASSLDGRAGGEYEQYF. This chain uses TRBV11-2 with TRBJ2-7, with 8 bases fitting TRBD1. V trimming: 0 bases; J trimming: 4 bases; junction bases outside the gene matches: 11. This CDR3 region has 17 residues. CDR1 is SGHAT and CDR2 is FQNNGV in the germline V gene.

The chain links TRBV12-3 or TRBV12-4 to TRBJ1-5; unclear D gene. The CDR3 is made up of 13 amino acids. Between the trimmed V and J ends, which lost 11 bases and 0 bases, there was a span of 11 bases. The CDR3 loop reads CAVARYSNQPQHF. In nucleotides, the CDR3 is TGTGCCGTAGCTCGGTATAGCAATCAGCCCCAGCATTTT.

V gene TRBV28 combines with J gene TRBJ1-1; no reliable D call. Germline V gene lookup returns CDR1 MDHEN and CDR2 SYDVKM. Trimming left V 5 bases short and J 5 bases short, with 12 bases between. The CDR3 totals 13 residues. CDR3 nucleotides: TGTGCCAGCAGTCCCGAAGAACAGACTGAAGCTTTCTTT. Protein product: CASSPEEQTEAFF.

The chain joins TRBV5-6 to TRBJ1-1; 7 bases map to TRBD1. This CDR3 contains 13 residues. The germline gives CDR1 SGHDT, CDR2 YYEEEE. The junction had 4 bases not matched to a gene; V was cut back by 5 bases and J by 3 bases. The CDR3 protein is CASRGQPYTEAFF. The DNA for the CDR3 is TGTGCCAGCAGGGGACAGCCGTACACTGAAGCTTTCTTT.